The rows below give T cell receptor beta chains drawn from one sample of a study of Graves' ophthalmopathy and Graves' hyperthyroidism. TCRdb ran MiXCR on the multiplex PCR reads and lists one entry per CDR3 protein. The data contain 240,000 or so distinct CDR3 sequences, 45% of them singletons. Sequencing input: peripheral blood. The receptors were gathered from an adult man with Graves' ophthalmopathy. Each CDR3 is given with its conserved first and last residue. Fields, in order: clone size, J gene, V gene, D gene, CDR3 protein, CDR3 DNA. The D gene is left open where the match is weak. The size entry is marked missing in some rows and otherwise reads once, few, many or a size class.

size: .; J: TRBJ2-5; V: TRBV11-2; D: TRBD1; CDR3: CASSLRTGGASGAGETQYF; DNA: TGTGCCAGCAGCTTGAGGACAGGGGGCGCGTCGGGAGCCGGGGAGACCCAGTACTTC
size: .; J: TRBJ2-2; V: TRBV3-1; D: .; CDR3: CASNPLGGELFF; DNA: TGTGCCAGCAACCCCTTAGGAGGGGAGCTGTTTTTT
size: .; J: TRBJ2-5; V: TRBV2; D: .; CDR3: CASSENPQSETQYF; DNA: TGTGCCAGCAGTGAAAATCCACAGTCAGAGACCCAGTACTTC
size: .; J: TRBJ1-6; V: TRBV10-3; D: .; CDR3: CASSEWATSPLHF; DNA: TGTGCCAGCAGTGAATGGGCCACTTCACCCCTCCACTTT
size: few; J: TRBJ2-2; V: TRBV7-3; D: .; CDR3: CASSPPGTRNGELFF; DNA: TGTGCCAGCAGCCCCCCCGGTACTCGGAACGGGGAGCTGTTTTTT
size: many; J: TRBJ2-5; V: TRBV20-1; D: .; CDR3: CSAGTRRVETQYF; DNA: TGCAGTGCTGGGACCAGGAGGGTGGAGACCCAGTACTTC
size: .; J: TRBJ1-2; V: TRBV19; D: .; CDR3: CASSIGETGFFENYGYTF; DNA: TGTGCCAGTAGTATCGGTGAGACAGGATTCTTCGAAAACTATGGCTACACCTTC
size: few; J: TRBJ2-7; V: TRBV20-1; D: TRBD2; CDR3: CSARDGAGGYEQYF; DNA: TGCAGTGCTAGAGATGGAGCGGGGGGCTACGAGCAGTACTTC
size: .; J: TRBJ1-4; V: TRBV20-1; D: .; CDR3: CSARLESVLTNEKLFF; DNA: TGCAGTGCTCGCCTGGAATCGGTCTTAACTAATGAAAAACTGTTTTTT
size: few; J: TRBJ2-7; V: TRBV29-1; D: .; CDR3: CSVRGGFRGEQYF; DNA: TGCAGCGTCCGAGGCGGGTTTAGGGGCGAGCAGTACTTC
size: once; J: TRBJ2-5; V: TRBV15; D: TRBD1; CDR3: CATSRRGTGAGDTQYF; DNA: TGTGCCACCAGCAGGAGGGGGACAGGGGCTGGAGATACGCAGTACTTC
size: .; J: TRBJ1-1; V: TRBV10-3; D: TRBD1; CDR3: CASRGTGGTEAFF; DNA: TGTGCCAGCAGGGGGACAGGGGGCACTGAAGCTTTCTTT
size: few; J: TRBJ2-2; V: TRBV15; D: .; CDR3: CATSREGATGELFF; DNA: TGTGCCACCAGCAGAGAGGGAGCCACCGGGGAGCTGTTTTTT
size: .; J: TRBJ2-1; V: TRBV24-1; D: .; CDR3: CATSVVGNEQFF; DNA: TGTGCCACCAGTGTAGTCGGCAATGAGCAGTTCTTC
size: .; J: TRBJ2-7; V: TRBV5-1; D: TRBD1; CDR3: CASSGTGEPSYEQYF; DNA: TGCGCCAGCAGCGGTACAGGGGAACCCTCCTACGAGCAGTACTTC
size: .; J: TRBJ2-7; V: TRBV5-6; D: .; CDR3: CASSLEGNGGVYEQYF; DNA: TGTGCCAGCAGCTTGGAGGGCAACGGAGGGGTCTACGAGCAGTACTTC
size: few; J: TRBJ1-5; V: TRBV7-2; D: .; CDR3: CASSNRLDQPQHF; DNA: TGTGCCAGCAGTAACCGATTGGATCAGCCCCAGCATTTT
size: .; J: TRBJ2-5; V: TRBV12-3/TRBV12-4; D: .; CDR3: CASSLVLSRGETQYF; DNA: TGTGCCAGCAGCTTAGTTCTTAGTAGGGGAGAGACCCAGTACTTC
size: .; J: TRBJ2-7; V: TRBV7-2; D: .; CDR3: CASSLGRDNSYEQYF; DNA: TGTGCCAGCAGCTTAGGCCGGGACAACTCCTACGAGCAGTACTTC
size: few; J: TRBJ2-7; V: TRBV11-2; D: TRBD2; CDR3: CASSFPTSGREYEQYF; DNA: TGTGCCAGCAGCTTCCCGACTAGCGGGAGGGAATACGAGCAGTACTTC
size: .; J: TRBJ1-2; V: TRBV7-3; D: TRBD1; CDR3: CASSQRSDRGSGYTF; DNA: TGTGCCAGCAGCCAACGAAGTGACAGGGGGAGCGGCTACACCTTC
size: .; J: TRBJ1-1; V: TRBV5-8; D: TRBD1; CDR3: CASSLGHQRGQGEAFF; DNA: TGTGCCAGCAGCCTCGGACACCAACGGGGACAGGGGGAAGCTTTCTTT
size: .; J: TRBJ1-1; V: TRBV7-9; D: .; CDR3: CASSQDLGHPLEAFF; DNA: TGTGCCAGCAGCCAAGATCTCGGTCACCCACTGGAGGCTTTCTTT
size: .; J: TRBJ1-2; V: TRBV20-1; D: .; CDR3: CSARGGYYGYTF; DNA: TGCAGTGCTAGAGGGGGATACTATGGCTACACCTTC
size: .; J: TRBJ1-4; V: TRBV19; D: TRBD1; CDR3: CASSMVGTGDEKLFF; DNA: TGTGCCAGTAGTATGGTCGGGACAGGGGATGAAAAACTGTTTTTT
size: few; J: TRBJ2-7; V: TRBV19; D: TRBD2; CDR3: CASSNGGGSYEQYF; DNA: TGTGCCAGTAGTAACGGCGGGGGGTCCTACGAGCAGTACTTC
size: few; J: TRBJ2-5; V: TRBV29-1; D: .; CDR3: CSASRGRETQYF; DNA: TGCAGCGCCTCGCGGGGGCGAGAGACCCAGTACTTC
size: .; J: TRBJ2-2; V: TRBV19; D: TRBD1; CDR3: CASRGTANTGELFF; DNA: TGTGCCAGTAGGGGGACAGCGAACACCGGGGAGCTGTTTTTT
size: .; J: TRBJ2-2; V: TRBV7-2; D: .; CDR3: CASSLDLQGWTGELFF; DNA: TGTGCCAGCAGCTTAGATTTGCAGGGTTGGACCGGGGAGCTGTTTTTT
size: .; J: TRBJ1-5; V: TRBV12-3/TRBV12-4; D: .; CDR3: CASSYPGPSSNQPQHF; DNA: TGTGCCAGCAGTTACCCGGGACCGAGTAGCAATCAGCCCCAGCATTTT
size: .; J: TRBJ1-2; V: TRBV20-1; D: .; CDR3: CSALGIGGTYGYTF; DNA: TGCAGTGCTTTAGGCATCGGGGGAACCTATGGCTACACCTTC
size: .; J: TRBJ2-6; V: TRBV10-2; D: TRBD1; CDR3: CASTDRGASGANVLTF; DNA: TGCGCCAGCACCGACAGGGGGGCGTCTGGGGCCAACGTCCTGACTTTC
size: .; J: TRBJ2-7; V: TRBV7-3; D: TRBD2; CDR3: CASGFAGGSYEQYF; DNA: TGTGCCAGCGGCTTTGCGGGGGGGTCCTACGAGCAGTACTTC
size: .; J: TRBJ1-2; V: TRBV6-2/TRBV6-3; D: .; CDR3: CASSYEVEGYGYTF; DNA: TGTGCCAGCAGTTACGAAGTTGAAGGGTATGGCTACACCTTC
size: few; J: TRBJ2-7; V: TRBV28; D: .; CDR3: CASSRSGRAYEQYF; DNA: TGTGCCAGCAGTCGCTCGGGACGGGCCTACGAGCAGTACTTC
size: .; J: TRBJ2-5; V: TRBV10-2; D: TRBD1; CDR3: CASSPATGMGQETQYF; DNA: TGCGCCAGCAGCCCCGCGACAGGGATGGGTCAAGAGACCCAGTACTTC
size: .; J: TRBJ2-5; V: TRBV5-1; D: TRBD1; CDR3: CASSLAASQGDGETQYF; DNA: TGCGCCAGCAGCTTGGCCGCATCACAGGGGGATGGAGAGACCCAGTACTTC
size: .; J: TRBJ2-5; V: TRBV20-1; D: .; CDR3: CSAARAGALETQYF; DNA: TGCAGTGCTGCCCGGGCCGGCGCACTGGAGACCCAGTACTTC
size: many; J: TRBJ2-5; V: TRBV10-3; D: TRBD2; CDR3: CAISQTSGQETQYF; DNA: TGTGCCATCAGTCAGACTAGCGGCCAAGAGACCCAGTACTTC
size: .; J: TRBJ1-1; V: TRBV10-1; D: .; CDR3: CASSGGGMNTEAFF; DNA: TGCGCCAGCAGTGGAGGGGGTATGAACACTGAAGCTTTCTTT
size: .; J: TRBJ2-2; V: TRBV15; D: .; CDR3: CATAAGLTGELFF; DNA: TGTGCCACCGCGGCAGGGCTAACCGGGGAGCTGTTTTTT
size: .; J: TRBJ1-1; V: TRBV12-3/TRBV12-4; D: .; CDR3: CARLQEARDTEAFF; DNA: TGTGCCAGATTACAGGAGGCGCGGGACACTGAAGCTTTCTTT
size: few; J: TRBJ1-1; V: TRBV5-6; D: .; CDR3: CASSFDRGLGEAFF; DNA: TGTGCCAGCAGCTTTGATCGTGGTCTGGGTGAAGCTTTCTTT
size: many; J: TRBJ1-2; V: TRBV7-3; D: TRBD1; CDR3: CASRGQDHGYTF; DNA: TGTGCCAGCAGAGGACAGGACCATGGCTACACCTTC